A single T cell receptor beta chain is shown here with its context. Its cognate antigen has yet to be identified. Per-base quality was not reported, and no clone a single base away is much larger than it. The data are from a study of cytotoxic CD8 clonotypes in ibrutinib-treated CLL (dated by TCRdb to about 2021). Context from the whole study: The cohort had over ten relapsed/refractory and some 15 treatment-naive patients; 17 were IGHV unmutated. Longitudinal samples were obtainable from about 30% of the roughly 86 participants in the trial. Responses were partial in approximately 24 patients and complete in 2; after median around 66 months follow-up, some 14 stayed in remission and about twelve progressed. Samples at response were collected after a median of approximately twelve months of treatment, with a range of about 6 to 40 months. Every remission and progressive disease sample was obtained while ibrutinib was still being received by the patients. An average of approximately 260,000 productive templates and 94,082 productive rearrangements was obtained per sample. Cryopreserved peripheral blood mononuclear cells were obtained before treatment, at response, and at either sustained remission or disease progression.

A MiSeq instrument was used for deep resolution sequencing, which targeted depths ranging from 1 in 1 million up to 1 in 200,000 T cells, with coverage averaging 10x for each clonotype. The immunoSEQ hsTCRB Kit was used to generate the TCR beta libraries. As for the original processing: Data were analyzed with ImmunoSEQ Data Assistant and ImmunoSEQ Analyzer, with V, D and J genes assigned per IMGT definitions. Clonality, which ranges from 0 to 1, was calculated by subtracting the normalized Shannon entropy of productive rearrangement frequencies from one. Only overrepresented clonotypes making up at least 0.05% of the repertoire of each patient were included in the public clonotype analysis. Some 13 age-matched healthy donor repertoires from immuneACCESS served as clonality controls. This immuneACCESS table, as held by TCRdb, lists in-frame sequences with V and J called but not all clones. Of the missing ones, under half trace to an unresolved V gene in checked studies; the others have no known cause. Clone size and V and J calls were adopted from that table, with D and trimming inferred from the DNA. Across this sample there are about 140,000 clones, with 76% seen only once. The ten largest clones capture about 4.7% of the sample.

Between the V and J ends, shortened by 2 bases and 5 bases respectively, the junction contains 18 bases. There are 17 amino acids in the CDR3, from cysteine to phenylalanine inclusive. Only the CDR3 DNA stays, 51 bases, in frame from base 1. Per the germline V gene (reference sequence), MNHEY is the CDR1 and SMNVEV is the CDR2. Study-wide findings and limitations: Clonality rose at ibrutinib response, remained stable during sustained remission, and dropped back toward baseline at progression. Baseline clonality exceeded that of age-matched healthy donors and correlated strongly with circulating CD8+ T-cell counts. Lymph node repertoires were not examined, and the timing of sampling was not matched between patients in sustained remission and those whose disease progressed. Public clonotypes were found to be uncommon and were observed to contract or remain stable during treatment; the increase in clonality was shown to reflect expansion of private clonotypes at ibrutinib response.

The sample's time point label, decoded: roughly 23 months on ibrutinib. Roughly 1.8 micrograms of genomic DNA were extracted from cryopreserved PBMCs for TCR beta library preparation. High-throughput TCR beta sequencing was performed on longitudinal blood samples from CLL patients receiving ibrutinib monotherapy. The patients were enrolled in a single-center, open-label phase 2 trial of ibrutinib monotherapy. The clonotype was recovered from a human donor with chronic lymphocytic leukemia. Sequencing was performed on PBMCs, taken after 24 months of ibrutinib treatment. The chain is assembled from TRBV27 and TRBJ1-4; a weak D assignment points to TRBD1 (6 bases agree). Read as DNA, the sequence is TGTGCCAGCAGTTTAGGGGGGGGGCGCCCCCTCAATGAAAAACTGTTTTTT. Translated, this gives CASSLGGGRPLNEKLFF. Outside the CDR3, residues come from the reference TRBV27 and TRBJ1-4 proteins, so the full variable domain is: EAQVTQNPRYLITVTGKKLTVTCSQNMNHEYMSWYRQDPGLGLRQIYYSMNVEVTDKGDVPEGYKVSRKEKRNFPLILESPSPNQTSLYFCASSLGGGRPLNEKLFFGSGTQLSVL.